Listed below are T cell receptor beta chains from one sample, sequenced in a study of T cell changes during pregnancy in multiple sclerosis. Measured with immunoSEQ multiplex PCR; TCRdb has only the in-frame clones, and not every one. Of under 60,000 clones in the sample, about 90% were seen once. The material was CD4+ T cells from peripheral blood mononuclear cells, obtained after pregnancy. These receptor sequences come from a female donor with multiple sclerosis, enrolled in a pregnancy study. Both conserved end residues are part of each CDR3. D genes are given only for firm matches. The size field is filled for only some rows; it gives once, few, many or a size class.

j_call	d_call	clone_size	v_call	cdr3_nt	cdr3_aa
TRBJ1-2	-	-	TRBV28	TGTGCCAGCAGTCTCCGGGTGCTTGGCTACACCTTC	CASSLRVLGYTF
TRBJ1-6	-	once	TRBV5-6	TGTGCCAGCAGCTTGGGGCGGGGCAGATGGTCCTATAATTCACCCCTCCACTTT	CASSLGRGRWSYNSPLHF
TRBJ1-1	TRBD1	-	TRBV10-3	TGTGCCATCAGAACCGGGACAGCTCCTATGAACACTGAAGCTTTCTTT	CAIRTGTAPMNTEAFF
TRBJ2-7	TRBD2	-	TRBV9	TGTGCCAGCAGCGTCCAAGCGGGGGGGCCGAACGAGCAGTACTTC	CASSVQAGGPNEQYF
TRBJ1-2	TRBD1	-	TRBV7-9	TGTGCCAGCAGGGGGTCCGGGACCGCCTTAGGAGGGGGCGGCTACACCTTC	CASRGSGTALGGGGYTF
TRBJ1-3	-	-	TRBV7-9	TGTGCCAGCAGCTCCCCTTGGGGGCTATCCTCTGGAAACACCATATATTTT	CASSSPWGLSSGNTIYF
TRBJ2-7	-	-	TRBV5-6	TGTGCCAGCACCTCCCGCGAGGGATTCGAGCAGTACTTC	CASTSREGFEQYF
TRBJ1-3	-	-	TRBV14	TGTGCCAGCAGCCCATTCAGTGGAAACACCATATATTTT	CASSPFSGNTIYF
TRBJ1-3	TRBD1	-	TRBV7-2	TGTGCCAGCAGCGCGCCTACAGGGGTCCGCTCTGGAAACACCATATATTTT	CASSAPTGVRSGNTIYF
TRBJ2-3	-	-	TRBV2	TGTGCCAGCAGCCAACTTGTCGGGGATACGCAGTATTTT	CASSQLVGDTQYF
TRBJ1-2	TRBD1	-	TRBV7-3	TGTGCCAGCAGCTCAGGACAGGGGGTATATGGCTACACCTTC	CASSSGQGVYGYTF
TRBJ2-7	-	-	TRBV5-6	TGTGCCAGCAGCTGGACAGCCTCCTACGAGCAGTACTTC	CASSWTASYEQYF
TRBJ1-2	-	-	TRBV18	TGTGCCAGCTCACCAGAGGGCGTAGGGACTAACTATGGCTACACCTTC	CASSPEGVGTNYGYTF
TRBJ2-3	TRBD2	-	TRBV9	TGTGCCAGCAGCCCTCTAGCGGGGGCGATCACAGATACGCAGTATTTT	CASSPLAGAITDTQYF
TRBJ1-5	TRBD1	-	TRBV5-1	TGCGCCAGCAGCTTGGAAGGGACAGGGAATCAGCCCCAGCATTTT	CASSLEGTGNQPQHF
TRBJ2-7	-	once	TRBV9	TGTGCCAGCAGCCTAGGGGGAGGGTTGGGATCCTACGAGCAGTACTTC	CASSLGGGLGSYEQYF
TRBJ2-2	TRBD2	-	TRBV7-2	TGTGCCAGCAGCTGGACTAGCGGGGGGTCGGGGGAGCTGTTTTTT	CASSWTSGGSGELFF
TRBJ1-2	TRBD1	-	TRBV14	TGTGCCAGCAGCCGTGACACAGGGGGTATAGGCGGCTACACCTTC	CASSRDTGGIGGYTF
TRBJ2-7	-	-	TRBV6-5	TGTGCCAGCAGTGACCGGGACTTCTCCTACGAGCAGTACTTC	CASSDRDFSYEQYF
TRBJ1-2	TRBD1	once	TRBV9	TGTGCCAGCAGGGGGACAGGGGGCATGGGCTATGGCTACACCTTC	CASRGTGGMGYGYTF
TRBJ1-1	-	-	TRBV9	TGTGCCAGCAGCGTAGACAGGGTGAGGAGTGAAGCTTTCTTT	CASSVDRVRSEAFF
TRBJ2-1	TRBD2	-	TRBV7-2	TGTGCCAGCAGCTCCCAGGGTTGGAGGGGAGGGGAGCAGTTCTTC	CASSSQGWRGGEQFF
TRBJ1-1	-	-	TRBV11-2	TGTGCCAGCAGCTTAGGCGACAGATTTCCTGAAGCTTTCTTT	CASSLGDRFPEAFF
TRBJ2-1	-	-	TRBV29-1	TGCAGCGTTGAGGGGCAGGGGTTCGATGAGCAGTTCTTC	CSVEGQGFDEQFF
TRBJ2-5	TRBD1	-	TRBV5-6	TGTGCCAGCAGCTCAACAACTAGGGCACAGGGGTTAGTGGAGACCCAGTACTTC	CASSSTTRAQGLVETQYF